The next 17 T cell receptor beta chains were all read from a single sample in a study of T cells in Graves' hyperthyroidism and ophthalmopathy. Regions amplified from RNA transcripts were the TCR beta CDR3 regions. A first-round RT-PCR of the TCR CDR3 used the HTBI primer set. TCRdb reprocessed the multiplex PCR reads via MiXCR and lists one record per CDR3 protein. The data show about 360,000 distinct CDR3 sequences, roughly an eighth seen once. What was sequenced was blood. The source is a young woman with Graves' hyperthyroidism.

V usage is TRBV7-2 and J usage is TRBJ2-7, with a tentative D call TRBD2 (5 bases). Trimming took off 1 base at V and 3 bases at J, with 13 bases between the two ends. Germline CDR1 SGHTA, CDR2 FQGNSA. This CDR3 has 15 amino acids. CDR3 in amino acids: CASSLDGRAVYEQYF. In nucleotides, the CDR3 is TGTGCCAGCAGCTTAGATGGGCGGGCGGTCTACGAGCAGTACTTC.

This clonotype has only one observation. This chain links TRBV7-3 with TRBJ2-5; TRBD1 matches at 7 bases. V was clipped by 8 bases and J by 1 base; unmatched bases: 10. The CDR3 spans 15 residues. Germline CDR1 and CDR2: SGHTA and FQGTGA. The CDR3 reads CASGPGTAIQETQYF. The CDR3 DNA follows: TGTGCCAGCGGGCCCGGGACAGCCATCCAAGAGACCCAGTACTTC.

This clonotype was observed many times. V usage is TRBV15 and J usage is TRBJ1-6; possible D gene TRBD1, 5 bases. Germline lookup yields CDR1 LNHNV and CDR2 YYDKDF (reference sequence). The V end lost 3 bases, the J end lost 1 base, and 10 bases lay between the germline ends. This CDR3 is built from 16 residues. The CDR3 coding sequence is TGTGCCACCAGCAGCACAGGCGGATCCTATAATTCACCCCTCCACTTT. It is translated as CATSSTGGSYNSPLHF. The full variable domain, rest sourced from reference TRBV15 and TRBJ1-6, is DAMVIQNPRYQVTQFGKPVTLSCSQTLNHNVMYWYQQKSSQAPKLLFHYYDKDFNNEADTPDNFQSRRPNTSFCFLDIRSPGLGDTAMYLCATSSTGGSYNSPLHFGNGTRLTVT.

This clonotype was counted ten times or more. The V and J genes are TRBV18 and TRBJ1-2, with D perhaps matching TRBD1 (5 bases). This CDR3 has 17 amino acids. Per the germline V gene, CDR1 is KGHSH and CDR2 is LQKENI. Trimming pared 3 bases from V and 7 bases from J, leaving 24 bases between. The CDR3 nucleotides read TGTGCCAGCTCACCCCGCGGGATCCAGGGCCTATCTGCTGGCTACACCTTC. Protein product: CASSPRGIQGLSAGYTF.

This clonotype was recorded many times. V and J are TRBV24-1 and TRBJ2-2; TRBD2 agrees at 7 bases. The CDR3 runs to 14 residues. In germline, CDR1 is KGHDR, CDR2 SFDVKD. J gave up 6 bases and V 10 bases, and 10 bases lay outside the gene matches. The CDR3 DNA is TGTGCCACTATGGCCGGGGGAGGGCCCGGGGAGCTGTTTTTT. Translation: CATMAGGGPGELFF.

As to this clonotype: Compared with germline, one end of the junction differs, possibly owing to a read error. This chain joins TRBV9 and TRBJ2-7; 7 bases map to TRBD2. The CDR3 is made up of 16 amino acids. The germline V gene encodes CDR1 SGDLS and CDR2 YYNGEE. CDR3 sequence reads: CASSVLGTTLSYKQYF. The CDR3 DNA reads TGTGCCAGCAGCGTCCTCGGGACTACCCTCTCCTACAAGCAGTACTTC.

Ten or more counts support this clonotype. V and J are TRBV28 and TRBJ2-7, with D possibly matching TRBD1 (6 bases). Trimming left V 5 bases short and J 0 bases short, with 8 bases between. The CDR3 has 13 residues. Germline-derived CDR1 and CDR2 are MDHEN and SYDVKM. In nucleotides, the CDR3 is TGTGCCAGCAGTAGGGACAACTCCTACGAGCAGTACTTC. This translates into CASSRDNSYEQYF.

The chain carries TRBV13 and TRBJ1-1; TRBD1 aligns across 12 bases. Germline CDR1 and CDR2: PRHDT and FYEKMQ (reference sequence). The CDR3 runs to 16 residues. V trimming: 4 bases; J trimming: 7 bases; junction bases outside the gene matches: 10. As DNA, the CDR3 is TGTGCCAGCAGCTCCTTCCGGGACAGGGGGCGGGATGAAGCTTTCTTT. Translated, it gives CASSSFRDRGRDEAFF.

This clonotype was picked up many times. The chain uses TRBV6-1 and TRBJ1-6, with 7 bases matching TRBD1. CDR1 and CDR2 from the germline V gene are MNHNS and SASEGT. Losses at the gene ends were 7 bases for V and 16 bases for J; bases not matched to a gene: 10. The CDR3 spans 12 residues. The DNA of the CDR3 is TGTGCCAGCATTATACCGGGACAGCAACTCCACTTT. It is translated as CASIIPGQQLHF.

The sample holds many counts of this clonotype. The chain has TRBV4-2 and TRBJ2-1; D remains ambiguous. Per the germline V gene, CDR1 is LGHNA and CDR2 is YNFKEQ. The CDR3 contains 13 residues. Trimming cost V 1 base and J 12 bases, with 13 bases left between them. In nucleotides, the CDR3 is TGTGCCAGCAGCCAAGGAGGAGACTTATTGCAGTTCTTC. Protein product: CASSQGGDLLQFF.

For this clonotype: A much larger clone is a single base away; this may be a read error. V gene TRBV7-3 combines with J gene TRBJ2-7; D possibly corresponds to TRBD2 (9 bases). CDR1 is SGHTA, CDR2 FQGTGA, per germline. CDR3 size: 15 residues. CDR3 residues: CAGSPEASGTGEQYF. Here the CDR3 DNA reads TGTGCCGGCAGCCCGGAGGCTAGCGGGACAGGCGAGCAGTACTTC.

This clonotype has ten or more counts. The gene calls are TRBV29-1 and TRBJ2-2; 9 bases are a match to TRBD1. V lost 2 bases to trimming and J lost 0 bases; unmatched junction nucleotides: 4. The CDR3 loop spans 16 amino acids. Germline-derived CDR1 and CDR2 are SQVTM and ANQGSEA. CDR3 residues: CSVETGGQANTGELFF. The CDR3 DNA sequence: TGCAGCGTTGAAACAGGGGGCCAAGCGAACACCGGGGAGCTGTTTTTT.

This clonotype turned up a few times. The chain recombines TRBV4-1 with TRBJ2-1, with no clear D. The germline V gene encodes CDR1 MGHRA and CDR2 YSYEKL. Trimming pared 0 bases from V and 7 bases from J, leaving 10 bases between. This CDR3 is 14 amino acids long. The CDR3 nucleotides read TGCGCCAGCAGCCAAGATCGATCCGGAAATGAGCAGTTCTTC. Its translation is CASSQDRSGNEQFF.

The rearrangement joins TRBV20-1 to TRBJ1-5; no reliable D call. The length of the CDR3 is 17 residues. Germline V gene data show CDR1 as DFQATT and CDR2 as SNEGSKA (reference sequence). Deletions cut 3 bases from V and 1 base from J, with 19 bases between. As DNA, the CDR3 is TGCAGTGCTAGCCCCGCGGGGAGGCGGGAAAGCAATCAGCCCCAGCATTTT. As protein: CSASPAGRRESNQPQHF.

This clonotype was observed a handful of times. The V gene is TRBV20-1, the J gene TRBJ1-5, with 11 nucleotides matching TRBD1. The V and J ends lost 6 bases and 6 bases, in that order; junction bases with no gene match: 13. This CDR3 has 16 amino acids. Per the germline V gene, CDR1 is DFQATT and CDR2 is SNEGSKA (reference sequence). The CDR3 protein is CSARRGQGAVFQPQHF. CDR3 sequence (DNA): TGCAGTGCGAGGCGAGGACAGGGGGCTGTTTTTCAGCCCCAGCATTTT.

The V call is TRBV6-1, the J call TRBJ1-6; perhaps TRBD1 as D (6 bases). Trimming cost V 8 bases and J 7 bases, with 15 bases left between them. Looked up from germline, CDR1 is MNHNS and CDR2 is SASEGT. This CDR3 region has 14 residues. The CDR3 loop reads CASGQGMRNSPLHF. CDR3 DNA sequence: TGTGCCAGCGGTCAGGGGATGAGGAATTCACCCCTCCACTTT.

This clonotype was picked up many times. The chain couples TRBV29-1 to TRBJ1-1; the D gene is possibly TRBD1 (6 bases). V lost 7 bases and J lost 6, with 15 bases in between. The germline V gene has CDR1 SQVTM and CDR2 ANQGSEA. CDR3 length: 12 residues. The CDR3 spells CSAQGIHPEAFF. The CDR3 DNA follows: TGCAGCGCCCAGGGGATCCACCCTGAAGCTTTCTTT. Combining the CDR3 with reference TRBV29-1 and TRBJ1-1 gives the whole variable domain SAVISQKPSRDICQRGTSLTIQCQVDSQVTMMFWYRQQPGQSLTLIATANQGSEATYESGFVIDKFPISRPNLTFSTLTVSNMSPEDSSIYLCSAQGIHPEAFFGQGTRLTVV.